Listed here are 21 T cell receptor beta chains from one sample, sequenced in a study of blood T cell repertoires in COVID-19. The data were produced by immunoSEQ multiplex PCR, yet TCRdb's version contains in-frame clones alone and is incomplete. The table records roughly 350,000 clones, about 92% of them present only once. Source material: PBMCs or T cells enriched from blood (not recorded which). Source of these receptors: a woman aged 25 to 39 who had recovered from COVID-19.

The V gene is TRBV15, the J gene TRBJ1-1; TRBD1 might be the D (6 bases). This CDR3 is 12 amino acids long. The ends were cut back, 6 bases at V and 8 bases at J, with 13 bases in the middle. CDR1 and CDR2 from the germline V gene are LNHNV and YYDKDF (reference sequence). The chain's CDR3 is CATRLNRAEAFF. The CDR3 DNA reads TGTGCCACCAGACTAAACAGGGCCGAAGCTTTCTTT.

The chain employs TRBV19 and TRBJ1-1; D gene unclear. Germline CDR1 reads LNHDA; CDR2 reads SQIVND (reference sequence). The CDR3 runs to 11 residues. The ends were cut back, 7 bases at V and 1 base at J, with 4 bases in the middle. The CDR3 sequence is CASNSNTEAFF. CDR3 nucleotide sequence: TGTGCCAGTAACTCGAACACTGAAGCTTTCTTT. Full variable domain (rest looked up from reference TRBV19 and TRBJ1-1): DGGITQSPKYLFRKEGQNVTLSCEQNLNHDAMYWYRQDPGQGLRLIYYSQIVNDFQKGDIAEGYSVSREKKESFPLTVTSAQKNPTAFYLCASNSNTEAFFGQGTRLTVV.

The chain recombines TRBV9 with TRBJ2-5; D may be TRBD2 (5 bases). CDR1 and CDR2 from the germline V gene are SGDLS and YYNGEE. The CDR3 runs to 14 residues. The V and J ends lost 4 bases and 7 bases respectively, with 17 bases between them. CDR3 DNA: TGTGCCAGCAGCTCACAAAACGCAGCGGCGACCCAGTACTTC. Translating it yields CASSSQNAAATQYF. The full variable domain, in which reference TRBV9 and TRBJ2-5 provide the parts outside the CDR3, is DSGVTQTPKHLITATGQRVTLRCSPRSGDLSVYWYQQSLDQGLQFLIQYYNGEERAKGNILERFSAQQFPDLHSELNLSSLELGDSALYFCASSSQNAAATQYFGPGTRLLVL.

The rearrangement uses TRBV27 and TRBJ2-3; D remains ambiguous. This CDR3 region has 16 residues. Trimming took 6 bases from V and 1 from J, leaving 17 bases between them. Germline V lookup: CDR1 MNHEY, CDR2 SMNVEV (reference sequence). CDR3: CASRPGLRFRTDTQYF. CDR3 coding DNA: TGTGCCAGCAGACCCGGGTTGCGGTTCCGCACAGATACGCAGTATTTT.

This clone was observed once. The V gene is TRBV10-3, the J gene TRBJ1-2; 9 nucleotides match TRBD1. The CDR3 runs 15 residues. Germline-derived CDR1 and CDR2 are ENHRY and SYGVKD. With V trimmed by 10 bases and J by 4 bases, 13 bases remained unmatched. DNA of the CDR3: TGTGCCACAAGTACTACAGGGGGCGCAGGCTATGGCTACACCTTC. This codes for CATSTTGGAGYGYTF.

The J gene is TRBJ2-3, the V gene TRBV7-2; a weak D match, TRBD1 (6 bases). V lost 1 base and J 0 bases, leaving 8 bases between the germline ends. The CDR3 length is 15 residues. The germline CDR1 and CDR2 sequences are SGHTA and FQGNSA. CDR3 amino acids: CASSLGTVSTDTQYF. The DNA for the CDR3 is TGTGCCAGCAGCTTAGGGACAGTTAGCACAGATACGCAGTATTTT. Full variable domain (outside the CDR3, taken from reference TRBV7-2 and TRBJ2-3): GAGVSQSPSNKVTEKGKDVELRCDPISGHTALYWYRQSLGQGLEFLIYFQGNSAPDKSGLPSDRFSAERTGGSVSTLTIQRTQQEDSAVYLCASSLGTVSTDTQYFGPGTRLTVL.

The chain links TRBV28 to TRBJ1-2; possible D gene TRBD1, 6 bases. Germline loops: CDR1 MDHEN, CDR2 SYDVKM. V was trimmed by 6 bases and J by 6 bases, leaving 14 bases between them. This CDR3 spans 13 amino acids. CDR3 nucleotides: TGTGCCAGCAGCCGAGAGGGGGGGGATGGCTACACCTTC. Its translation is CASSREGGDGYTF.

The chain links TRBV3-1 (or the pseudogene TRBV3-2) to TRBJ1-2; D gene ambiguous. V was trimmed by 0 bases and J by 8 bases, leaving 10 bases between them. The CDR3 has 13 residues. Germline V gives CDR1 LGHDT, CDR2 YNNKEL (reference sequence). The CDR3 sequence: CASSQDGRRGYTF. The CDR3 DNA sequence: TGTGCCAGCAGCCAAGATGGGAGGAGGGGCTACACCTTC.

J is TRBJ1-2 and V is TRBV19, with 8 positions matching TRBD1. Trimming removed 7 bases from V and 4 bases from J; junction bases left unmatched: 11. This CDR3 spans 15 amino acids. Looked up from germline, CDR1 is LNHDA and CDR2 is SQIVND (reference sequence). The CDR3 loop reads CASKTPGQASYGYTF. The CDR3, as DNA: TGTGCCAGTAAGACGCCGGGACAGGCGTCCTATGGCTACACCTTC.

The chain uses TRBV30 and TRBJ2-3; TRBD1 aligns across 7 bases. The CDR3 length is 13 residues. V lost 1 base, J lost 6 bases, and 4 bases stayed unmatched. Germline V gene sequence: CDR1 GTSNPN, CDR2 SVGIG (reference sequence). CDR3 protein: CAWSEGGPDTQYF. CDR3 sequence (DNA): TGTGCCTGGAGTGAAGGGGGCCCCGATACGCAGTATTTT.

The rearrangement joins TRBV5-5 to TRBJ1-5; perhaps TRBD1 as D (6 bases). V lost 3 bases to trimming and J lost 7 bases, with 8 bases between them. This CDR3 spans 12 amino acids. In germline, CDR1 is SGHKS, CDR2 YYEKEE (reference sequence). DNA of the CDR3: TGTGCCAGCAGCTACACAGGGCAGCCCCAGCATTTT. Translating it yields CASSYTGQPQHF.

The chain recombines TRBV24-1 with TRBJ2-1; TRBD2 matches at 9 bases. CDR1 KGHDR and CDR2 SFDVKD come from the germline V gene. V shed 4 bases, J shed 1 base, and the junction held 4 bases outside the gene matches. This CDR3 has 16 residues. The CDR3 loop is CATSDPSGGSYNEQFF. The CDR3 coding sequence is TGTGCCACCAGTGACCCGAGCGGGGGGTCCTACAATGAGCAGTTCTTC.

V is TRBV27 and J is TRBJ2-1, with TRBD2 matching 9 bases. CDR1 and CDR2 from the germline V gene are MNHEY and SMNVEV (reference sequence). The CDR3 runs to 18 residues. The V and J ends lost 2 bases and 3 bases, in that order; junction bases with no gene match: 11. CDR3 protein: CASSLLGLAGGRYNEQFF. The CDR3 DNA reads TGTGCCAGCAGTTTACTCGGACTGGCGGGAGGGCGCTACAATGAGCAGTTCTTC.

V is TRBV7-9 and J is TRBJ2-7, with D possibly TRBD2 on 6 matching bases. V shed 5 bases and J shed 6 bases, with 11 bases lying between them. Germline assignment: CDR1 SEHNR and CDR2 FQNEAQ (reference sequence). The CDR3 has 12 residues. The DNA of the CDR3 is TGTGCCAGCAGCCACACTAGCTCCGAGCAGTACTTC. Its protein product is CASSHTSSEQYF. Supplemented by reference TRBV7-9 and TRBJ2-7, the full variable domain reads DTGVSQNPRHKITKRGQNVTFRCDPISEHNRLYWYRQTLGQGPEFLTYFQNEAQLEKSRLLSDRFSAERPKGSFSTLEIQRTEQGDSAMYLCASSHTSSEQYFGPGTRLTVT.

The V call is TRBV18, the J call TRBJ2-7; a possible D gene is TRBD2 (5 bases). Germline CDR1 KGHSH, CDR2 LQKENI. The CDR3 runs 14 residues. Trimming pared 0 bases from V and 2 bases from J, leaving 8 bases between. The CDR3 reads CASSPPGKTYEQYF. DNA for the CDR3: TGTGCCAGCTCACCACCCGGGAAGACCTACGAGCAGTACTTC.

CDR3 in amino acids: CASGPGQYNEQFF. For the CDR3, the DNA is TGTGCTAGTGGTCCGGGACAGTACAATGAGCAGTTCTTC. J is TRBJ2-1 and V is TRBV12-5; 7 bases are a match to TRBD1. The CDR3 contains 13 residues. The trim removed 5 bases at V and 4 bases at J, leaving 2 bases unmatched. Germline lookup yields CDR1 LGHNT and CDR2 FRNRAP.

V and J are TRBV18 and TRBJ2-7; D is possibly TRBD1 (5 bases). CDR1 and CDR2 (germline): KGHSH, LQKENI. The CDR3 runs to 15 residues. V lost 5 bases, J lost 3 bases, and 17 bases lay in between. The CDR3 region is CASSGGQGGGYEQYF. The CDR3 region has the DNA TGTGCCAGCTCAGGTGGGCAGGGCGGCGGCTACGAGCAGTACTTC.

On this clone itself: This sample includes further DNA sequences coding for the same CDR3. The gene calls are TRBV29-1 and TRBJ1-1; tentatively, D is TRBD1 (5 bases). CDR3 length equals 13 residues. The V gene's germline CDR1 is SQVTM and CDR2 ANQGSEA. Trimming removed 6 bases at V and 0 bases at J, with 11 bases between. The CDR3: CSVEGRMNTEAFF. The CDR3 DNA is TGCAGCGTGGAGGGACGGATGAACACTGAAGCTTTCTTT.

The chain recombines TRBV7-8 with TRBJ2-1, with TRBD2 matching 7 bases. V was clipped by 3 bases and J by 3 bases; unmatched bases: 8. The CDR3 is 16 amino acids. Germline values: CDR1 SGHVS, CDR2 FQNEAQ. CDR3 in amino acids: CASSLGNSGDYNEQFF. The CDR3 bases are TGTGCCAGCAGCTTGGGGAACAGCGGGGACTACAATGAGCAGTTCTTC.

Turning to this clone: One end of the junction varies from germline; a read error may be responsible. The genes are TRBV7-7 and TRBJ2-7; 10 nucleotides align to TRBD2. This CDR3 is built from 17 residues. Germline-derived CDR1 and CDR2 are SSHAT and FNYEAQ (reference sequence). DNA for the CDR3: TGTGCTAGCAGCCCGATACAGACTAGCGGGTTCACCTACGAGCAGTACTTC. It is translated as CASSPIQTSGFTYEQYF.

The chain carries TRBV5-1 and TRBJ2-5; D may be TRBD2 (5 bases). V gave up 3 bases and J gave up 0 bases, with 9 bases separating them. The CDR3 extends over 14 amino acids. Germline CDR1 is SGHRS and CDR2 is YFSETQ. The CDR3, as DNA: TGCGCCAGCAGCTCAGAGCGGTACCAAGAGACCCAGTACTTC. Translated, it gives CASSSERYQETQYF. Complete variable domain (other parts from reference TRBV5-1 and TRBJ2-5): KAGVTQTPRYLIKTRGQQVTLSCSPISGHRSVSWYQQTPGQGLQFLFEYFSETQRNKGNFPGRFSGRQFSNSRSEMNVSTLELGDSALYLCASSSERYQETQYFGPGTRLLVL.